One sample yielded the 4 T cell receptor beta chains listed below, sequenced in a study of OX40 agonist ivuxolimab in advanced cancers. Library preparation employed the immunoSEQ multiplex PCR assay. Here the immuneACCESS table is served through TCRdb, limited to in-frame sequences with V and J called. Missing clones are a known gap in these copies; in checked studies unresolved V genes cover under half, and the rest lacks a known reason. The sample table shows 60,000 to 90,000 clones, and roughly 81% are seen once. Clones ranked in the top ten supply about 5% of the sample. Sample: CD4+ or CD8+ T cells sorted from blood, taken in a trial of the OX40 agonist ivuxolimab. The source of these receptors is an adult with an advanced solid tumor such as melanoma, head and neck, liver or kidney cancer.

The chain combines TRBV5-1 with TRBJ2-1; the D is unclear. Germline CDR1 reads SGHRS; CDR2 reads YFSETQ. The CDR3 has 15 amino acids. V lost 3 bases, J lost 0 bases, and 10 bases lay in between. The CDR3: CASSSRENSYNEQFF. CDR3 sequence (DNA): TGCGCCAGCAGCTCGAGAGAGAACTCCTACAATGAGCAGTTCTTC.

This clone was counted once. This rearrangement joins TRBV5-6 to TRBJ1-4; TRBD1 might be the D (5 bases). V dropped 1 base and J dropped 4 bases, with 11 bases sitting between them. Germline V gene data show CDR1 as SGHDT and CDR2 as YYEEEE. CDR3 size: 15 residues. CDR3 DNA sequence: TGTGCCAGCAGCTTGACGGCAGGGATTAATGAAAAACTGTTTTTT. This translates into CASSLTAGINEKLFF.

The chain links TRBV5-1 to TRBJ1-1; D is unresolved. Trimming removed 0 bases at V and 2 bases at J, with 8 bases between. From germline, CDR1 is SGHRS and CDR2 YFSETQ. The CDR3 consists of 14 residues. The CDR3 reads CASSLEAHNTEAFF. CDR3 bases: TGCGCCAGCAGCTTGGAGGCCCATAACACTGAAGCTTTCTTT.

This clone was seen a handful of times. The V and J genes are TRBV19 and TRBJ1-4; D unresolved. Germline lookup yields CDR1 LNHDA and CDR2 SQIVND (reference sequence). The CDR3 has 14 amino acids. V gave up 11 bases and J gave up 0 bases, with 13 bases separating them. This CDR3 is CAAHATATNEKLFF. CDR3 nucleotides: TGTGCCGCCCACGCAACCGCAACTAATGAAAAACTGTTTTTT. The whole variable domain, filled in from reference TRBV19 and TRBJ1-4, reads DGGITQSPKYLFRKEGQNVTLSCEQNLNHDAMYWYRQDPGQGLRLIYYSQIVNDFQKGDIAEGYSVSREKKESFPLTVTSAQKNPTAFYLCAAHATATNEKLFFGSGTQLSVL.